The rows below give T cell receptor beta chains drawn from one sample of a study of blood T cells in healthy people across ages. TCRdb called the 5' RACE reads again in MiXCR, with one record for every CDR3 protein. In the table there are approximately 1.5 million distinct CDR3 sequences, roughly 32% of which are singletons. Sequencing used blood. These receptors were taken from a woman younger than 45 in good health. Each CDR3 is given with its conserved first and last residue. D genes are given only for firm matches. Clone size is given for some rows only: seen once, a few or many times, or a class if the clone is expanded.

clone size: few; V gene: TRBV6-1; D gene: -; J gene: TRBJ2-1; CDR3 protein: CASSEWGKSGKNEQFF; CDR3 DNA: TGTGCCAGCAGTGAATGGGGCAAATCCGGGAAGAATGAGCAGTTCTTC
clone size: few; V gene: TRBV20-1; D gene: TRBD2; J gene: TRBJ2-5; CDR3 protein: CSARRRLAWETQYF; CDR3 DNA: TGCAGTGCTAGACGGAGACTAGCTTGGGAGACCCAGTACTTC
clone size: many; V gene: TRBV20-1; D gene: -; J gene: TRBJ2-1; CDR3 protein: CSARDLVAYNEQFF; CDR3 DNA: TGCAGTGCTAGAGACCTAGTTGCATACAATGAGCAGTTCTTC
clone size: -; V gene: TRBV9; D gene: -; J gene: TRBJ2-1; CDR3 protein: CASSVDTALYNEQFF; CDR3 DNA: TGTGCCAGCAGCGTAGATACGGCCCTCTACAATGAGCAGTTCTTC
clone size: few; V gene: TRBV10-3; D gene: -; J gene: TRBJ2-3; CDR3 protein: CAISDGSTAQYF; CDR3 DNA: TGTGCCATCAGTGATGGGAGTACTGCGCAGTATTTT
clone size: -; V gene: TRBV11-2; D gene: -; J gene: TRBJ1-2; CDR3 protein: CASSLTSQRQTGYTF; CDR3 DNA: TGTGCCAGCAGCTTGACAAGCCAAAGACAGACTGGCTACACCTTC
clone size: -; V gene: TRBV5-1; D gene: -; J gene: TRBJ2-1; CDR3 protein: CASSLSPQGVSNEQFF; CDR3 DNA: TGCGCCAGCAGCTTGTCCCCCCAGGGCGTGAGCAATGAGCAGTTCTTC
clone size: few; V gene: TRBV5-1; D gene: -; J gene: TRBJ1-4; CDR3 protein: CASSLEGGYNEKLFF; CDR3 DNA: TGCGCCAGCAGCTTGGAGGGCGGATATAATGAAAAACTGTTTTTT
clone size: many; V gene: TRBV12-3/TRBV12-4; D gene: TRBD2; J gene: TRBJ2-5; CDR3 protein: CASSQSGVLGETQYF; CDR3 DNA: TGTGCCAGCAGTCAAAGCGGGGTCCTCGGGGAGACCCAGTACTTC
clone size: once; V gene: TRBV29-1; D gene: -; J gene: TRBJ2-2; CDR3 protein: CSVGSRMNTGELFF; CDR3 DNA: TGCAGCGTTGGGTCCCGGATGAACACCGGGGAGCTGTTTTTT
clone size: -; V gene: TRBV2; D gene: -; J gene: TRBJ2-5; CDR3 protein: CASSYGKLQETQYF; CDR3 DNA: TGTGCCAGCAGTTATGGGAAACTGCAAGAGACCCAGTACTTC
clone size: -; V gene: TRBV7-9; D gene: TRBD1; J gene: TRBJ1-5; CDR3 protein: CASSPTGVGNQPQHF; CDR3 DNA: TGTGCCAGCAGTCCTACAGGGGTCGGGAATCAGCCCCAGCATTTT
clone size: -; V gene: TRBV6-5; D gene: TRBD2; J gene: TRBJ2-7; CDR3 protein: CASSRGVAGAHEQYF; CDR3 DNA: TGTGCCAGCAGTCGTGGAGTAGCGGGAGCCCACGAGCAGTACTTC
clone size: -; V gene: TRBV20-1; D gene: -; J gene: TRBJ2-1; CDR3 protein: CSARDVGGDGNEQFF; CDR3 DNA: TGCAGTGCTAGAGATGTGGGTGGGGACGGCAATGAGCAGTTCTTC
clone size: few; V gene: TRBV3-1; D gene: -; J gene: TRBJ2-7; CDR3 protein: CASSLGAARPSHEQYF; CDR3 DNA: TGTGCCAGCAGCCTCGGAGCAGCGCGGCCCTCCCACGAGCAGTACTTC
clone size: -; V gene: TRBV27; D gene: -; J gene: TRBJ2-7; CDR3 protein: CASSLRAGGYEQYF; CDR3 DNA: TGTGCCAGCAGTTTAAGGGCAGGTGGCTACGAGCAGTACTTC
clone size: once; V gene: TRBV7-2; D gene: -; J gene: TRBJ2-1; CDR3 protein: CASSRQPGGARTGNNEQFF; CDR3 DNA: TGTGCCAGCAGCCGCCAGCCAGGAGGCGCTCGAACGGGGAACAATGAGCAGTTCTTC
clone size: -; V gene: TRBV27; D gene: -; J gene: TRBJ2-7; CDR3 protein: CASANGGYEQYF; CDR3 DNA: TGTGCCAGCGCGAACGGAGGTTACGAGCAGTACTTC
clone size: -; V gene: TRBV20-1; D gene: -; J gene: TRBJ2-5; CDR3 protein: CSARAQSQGTQYF; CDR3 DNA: TGCAGTGCTAGAGCCCAGAGTCAGGGGACCCAGTACTTC
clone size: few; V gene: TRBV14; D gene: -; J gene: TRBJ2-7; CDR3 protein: CASSQEGVYEQYF; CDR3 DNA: TGTGCCAGCAGCCAAGAAGGCGTCTACGAGCAGTACTTC
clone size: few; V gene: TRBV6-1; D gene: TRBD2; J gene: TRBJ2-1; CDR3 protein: CASSELAGFNEQFF; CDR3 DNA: TGTGCCAGCAGTGAACTAGCGGGATTCAATGAGCAGTTCTTC
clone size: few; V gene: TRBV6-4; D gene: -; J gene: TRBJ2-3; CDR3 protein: CASSDPLGTQYF; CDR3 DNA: TGTGCCAGCAGTGACCCGCTGGGTACGCAGTATTTT
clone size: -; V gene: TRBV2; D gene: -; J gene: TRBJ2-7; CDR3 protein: CASTRLRVSYEQYF; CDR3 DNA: TGTGCCAGCACCCGACTCAGGGTCTCCTACGAGCAGTACTTC
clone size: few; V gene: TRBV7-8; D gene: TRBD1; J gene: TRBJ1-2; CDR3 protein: CASSLGPDRGQNGYTF; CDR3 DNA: TGTGCCAGCAGCTTAGGCCCCGACAGGGGGCAAAATGGCTACACCTTC
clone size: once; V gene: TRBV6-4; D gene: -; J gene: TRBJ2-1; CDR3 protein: CASRAGGSGYNEQFF; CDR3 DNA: TGTGCCAGCAGAGCAGGAGGAAGCGGGTACAATGAGCAGTTCTTC
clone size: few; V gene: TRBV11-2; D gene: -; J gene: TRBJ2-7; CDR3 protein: CASSLGWGTGYEQYF; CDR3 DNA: TGTGCCAGCAGCTTAGGTTGGGGCACGGGCTACGAGCAGTACTTC
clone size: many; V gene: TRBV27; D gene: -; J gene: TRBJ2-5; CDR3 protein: CASSLMGSGETQYF; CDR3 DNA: TGTGCCAGCAGTTTAATGGGGTCTGGAGAGACCCAGTACTTC
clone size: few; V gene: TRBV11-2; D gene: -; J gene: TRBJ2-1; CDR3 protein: CASSWTVYNEQFF; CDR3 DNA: TGTGCCAGCAGCTGGACCGTCTACAATGAGCAGTTCTTC